This TCR beta chain derives from a study of control samples from healthy donors and cancer patients. V trimming: 5 bases; J trimming: 7 bases; junction bases outside the gene matches: 6. Germline V lookup: CDR1 KGHSH, CDR2 LQKENI. The CDR3 is 15 amino acids. Generated by immunoSEQ multiplex PCR, the TCRdb table keeps only in-frame clones and is missing some. Found here are around 99,000 clones, around nine tenths of them singletons; the top ten hold more than 3.5%. Sequencing used blood. The clonotype comes from a human donor in good health. The donor label of this sample is uncertain. The J gene is TRBJ1-5, the V gene TRBV18; 12 positions agree with TRBD1. This chain's CDR3 is CASSLGTGGVQPQHF. CDR3 nucleotides: TGTGCCAGCTCATTAGGGACAGGGGGCGTCCAGCCCCAGCATTTT.